This TCR beta chain emerged from a study of breast tumors, draining lymph nodes, adjacent tissues (dated by TCRdb to the mid-2010s). Regarding the research as a whole: Breast cancer patients provided tumor, adjacent nontumor tissue and axillary lymph nodes, and the study compared the TCR beta repertoires across these three sources. In human breast cancer, the study set out to evaluate how tumor, surrounding tissue and draining lymph node repertoires relate to one another and whether T cells may move between these sites. Points the paper makes about the study in general: The study presented the conclusion that tumor T cells originate in lymph nodes as consistent with a hypothesis, not as something directly demonstrated. In luminal-like breast cancer, tumor and nontumor tissue repertoires resembled each other significantly more than in basal-like breast cancer. Tumors showed preferential V and J gene usage, and their T-cell repertoire diversity fell below that of lymph nodes yet above that of nontumor tissue. The data were considered consistent with most tumor T cells being derived from the lymph node and subsequently expanding within tumor tissue.

This clonotype was detected many times. What antigen it recognizes has not been identified. Qualities for individual bases were not recorded, and no much larger clone is one base off. Sequencing used an Illumina HiSeq 2000. TCR beta chain libraries were generated by multiplex PCR amplification. The amplified TCR beta chain products were analyzed by high-throughput sequencing. TCRdb applied fastp at Q25 and MiXCR to the public reads, then kept only in-frame beta chains. Under each unique CDR3 protein, matching rows form one entry showing the most common genes and DNA. Counted in this sample were 150,000 to 200,000 distinct CDR3 sequences; approximately 30% of them appeared once. Together, the top ten hold about 3.8% of the sample. Lymph node samples came from the axillary draining lymph nodes of breast cancer patients. The V and J ends are trimmed by 5 bases and 4 bases, leaving 21 bases between them. From the cysteine through the phenylalanine, the CDR3 covers 17 amino acids. Of the read, only the CDR3 DNA is kept; its 51 bases are in frame from base 1. The germline V gene provides CDR1 SGHNT and CDR2 YENEEA.

The source material was axillary lymph node tissue. The TCR sequence derives from a female donor with breast cancer. Some clones in this sample may be carry-over from other donors' samples. Recombination joined TRBV11-3 with TRBJ1-5, with a weak D call of TRBD1 (6 bases match). CDR3 protein: CASSPARTVAWNQPQHF. The DNA is as follows: TGTGCCAGCAGCCCAGCGAGGACAGTAGCGTGGAATCAGCCCCAGCATTTT.